Listed below are T cell receptor beta chains from one sample, sequenced in a study of cytomegalovirus exposure and HLA in healthy donors. Profiled with immunoSEQ multiplex PCR; TCRdb holds only in-frame clones, not every one. The sample records roughly 120,000 clones, more than 60% being singletons. Sequenced sample: PBMCs. These receptors were taken from a woman between 35 and 50 years old in good health and CMV-seropositive. The CDR3 runs from the conserved cysteine through the conserved F or W. The D gene is left open where the match is weak. Expanded clones are given a class, and other clones once, few, many or no size at all.

>TRBD2|TRBV7-2|few|TRBJ2-3
TGTGCCAGCAGCCTAACAACTAGCGGGAGTTCGGATACGCAGTATTTT
CASSLTTSGSSDTQYF
>.|TRBV4-1|few|TRBJ2-7
TGCGCCAGCAGTCAAACTAGTTCTAGCTCCTACGAGCAGTACTTC
CASSQTSSSSYEQYF
>.|TRBV2|few|TRBJ1-2
TGTGCCAGCACCACCCAGGGAGGATACCATAACTATGGCTACACCTTC
CASTTQGGYHNYGYTF
>TRBD2|TRBV11-2|.|TRBJ2-5
TGTGCCAGCAGCTTGGGGCGGGGGGGCCGGGAGACCCAGTACTTC
CASSLGRGGRETQYF
>TRBD2|TRBV4-2|.|TRBJ2-5
TGTGCCAGCAGCCTCCTCCGGGGAGCGGGGGCGGAGACCCAGTACTTC
CASSLLRGAGAETQYF
>TRBD1|TRBV18|.|TRBJ1-5
TGTGCCAGCTCTCCCGGACAGGGAAGAATTCAGCCCCAGCATTTT
CASSPGQGRIQPQHF
>.|TRBV5-1|.|TRBJ1-4
TGCGCCAGCAGCTTGGGGTCGGGTCATAATGAAAAACTGTTTTTT
CASSLGSGHNEKLFF
>TRBD1|TRBV19|once|TRBJ1-5
TGTGCCAGTAGTATCCGCGACAGGGGGCTTAGCAATCAGCCCCAGCATTTT
CASSIRDRGLSNQPQHF
>TRBD1|TRBV7-9|.|TRBJ2-7
TGTGCCAGCAGCCCAGGGGGTGCTATATCAGAGCAGTACTTC
CASSPGGAISEQYF
>TRBD1|TRBV19|once|TRBJ1-2
TGTGCCAGTAGCGAGACAGGGAACTATGGCTACACCTTC
CASSETGNYGYTF
>.|TRBV15|.|TRBJ2-5
TGTGCCACCAGCAGAGATACCGCGAGGGTACGGGAGACCCAGTACTTC
CATSRDTARVRETQYF
>.|TRBV7-6|.|TRBJ1-3
TGTGCCAGCAGCTTAGGGTCGGGAGCTGGAAACACCATATATTTT
CASSLGSGAGNTIYF
>.|TRBV5-6|.|TRBJ1-4
TGTGCCAGCAGCTCTACCCGTGAAAAACTGTTTTTT
CASSSTREKLFF
>.|TRBV7-3|.|TRBJ2-3
TGTGCCAGCAGCTTGCAAGGACGGGGAAGCACAGATACGCAGTATTTT
CASSLQGRGSTDTQYF
>.|TRBV6-1|.|TRBJ2-7
TGTGCCAGCAGTGAAGATCCAACGGGAGAAGGCGAGCAGTACTTC
CASSEDPTGEGEQYF
>TRBD2|TRBV5-1|.|TRBJ2-5
TGCGCCAGCAGCTTGGGCGTTAGCGGGGTTGGGGGCGAGACCCAGTACTTC
CASSLGVSGVGGETQYF
>TRBD2|TRBV25-1|.|TRBJ2-1
TGTGCCAGCAGTCCCAGCGGGAGCGGGTACAATGAGCAGTTCTTC
CASSPSGSGYNEQFF
>TRBD1|TRBV13|.|TRBJ2-1
TGTGCCAGCAGCGGCCCAGGGGACAGCTATGAGCAGTTCTTC
CASSGPGDSYEQFF
>TRBD2|TRBV7-3|.|TRBJ2-3
TGTGCCAGCAGCTCCCCAGCGGGAGGGACAGATACGCAGTATTTT
CASSSPAGGTDTQYF
>TRBD2|TRBV19|.|TRBJ2-7
TGTGCCAGTAGTATGGCCGGGAGGGCCCTCTACGAGCAGTACTTC
CASSMAGRALYEQYF
>.|TRBV7-6|once|TRBJ2-7
TGTGCCAGCAGCTTAGGACTAAACAGGGCCCACGAGCAGTACTTC
CASSLGLNRAHEQYF
>TRBD2|TRBV5-1|.|TRBJ2-5
TGCGCCAGCAGCTATACTAGCGGGGGGTCCGGAGAGACCCAGTACTTC
CASSYTSGGSGETQYF
>.|TRBV5-8|.|TRBJ1-4
.
CASSPPVGPGLGEKLFF
>TRBD1|TRBV5-6|.|TRBJ1-5
TGTGCCAGCAGCAGTATACGGGACAGGGTGGACCAGCCCCAGCATTTT
CASSSIRDRVDQPQHF
>.|TRBV14|.|TRBJ2-2
TGTGCCAGCAGCCAAGCAGGTCTCCTCACCGGGGAGCTGTTTTTT
CASSQAGLLTGELFF
>.|TRBV4-1|.|TRBJ2-1
TGCGCCAGCAGCCAAGATGCTAGAAGCGGCTACAATGAGCAGTTCTTC
CASSQDARSGYNEQFF
>.|TRBV7-3|.|TRBJ2-1
TGTGCCAGCAGCTTATCCCGGGATGAGCAGTTCTTC
CASSLSRDEQFF